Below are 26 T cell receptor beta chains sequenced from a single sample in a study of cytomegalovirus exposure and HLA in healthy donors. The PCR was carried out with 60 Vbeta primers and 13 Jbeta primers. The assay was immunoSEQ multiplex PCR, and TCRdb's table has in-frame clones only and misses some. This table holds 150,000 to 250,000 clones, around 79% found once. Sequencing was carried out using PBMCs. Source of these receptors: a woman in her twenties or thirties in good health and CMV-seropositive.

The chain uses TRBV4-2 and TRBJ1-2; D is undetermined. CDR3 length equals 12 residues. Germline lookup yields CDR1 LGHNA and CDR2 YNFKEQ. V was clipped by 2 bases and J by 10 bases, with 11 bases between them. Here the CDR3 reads CASSQQTRDYTF. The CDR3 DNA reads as TGTGCCAGCAGCCAACAGACACGCGACTACACCTTC.

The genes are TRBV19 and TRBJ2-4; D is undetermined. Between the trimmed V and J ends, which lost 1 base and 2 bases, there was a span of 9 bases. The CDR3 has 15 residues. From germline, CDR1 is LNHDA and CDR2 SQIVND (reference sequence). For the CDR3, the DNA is TGTGCCAGTAGTATAGGGTCTGGGCCCAAAAACATTCAGTACTTC. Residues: CASSIGSGPKNIQYF.

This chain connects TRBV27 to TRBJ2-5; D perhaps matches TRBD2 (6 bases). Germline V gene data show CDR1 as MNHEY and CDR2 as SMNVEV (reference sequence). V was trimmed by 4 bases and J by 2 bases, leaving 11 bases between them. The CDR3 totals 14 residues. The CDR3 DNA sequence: TGTGCCAGCAGTTCTAGACTAGGACAAGAGACCCAGTACTTC. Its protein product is CASSSRLGQETQYF.

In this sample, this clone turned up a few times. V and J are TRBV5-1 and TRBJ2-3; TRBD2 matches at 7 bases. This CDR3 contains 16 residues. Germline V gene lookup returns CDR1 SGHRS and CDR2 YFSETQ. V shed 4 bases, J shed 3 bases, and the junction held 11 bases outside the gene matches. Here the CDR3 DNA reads TGCGCCAGCAGCGCGACGGGGGGAGGATTTACAGATACGCAGTATTTT. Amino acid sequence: CASSATGGGFTDTQYF.

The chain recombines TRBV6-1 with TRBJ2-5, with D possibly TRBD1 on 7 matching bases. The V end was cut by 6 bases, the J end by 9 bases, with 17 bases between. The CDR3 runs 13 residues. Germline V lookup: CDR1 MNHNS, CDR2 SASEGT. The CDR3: CASRLLTGEAQYF. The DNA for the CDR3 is TGTGCCAGCAGATTACTTACAGGGGAGGCCCAGTACTTC.

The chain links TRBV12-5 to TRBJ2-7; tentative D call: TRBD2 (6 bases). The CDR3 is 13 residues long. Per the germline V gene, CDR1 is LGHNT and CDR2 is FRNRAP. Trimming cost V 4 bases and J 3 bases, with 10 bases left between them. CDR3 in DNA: TGTGCTAGTGGTTCGGGACTTATCTACGAGCAGTACTTC. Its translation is CASGSGLIYEQYF.

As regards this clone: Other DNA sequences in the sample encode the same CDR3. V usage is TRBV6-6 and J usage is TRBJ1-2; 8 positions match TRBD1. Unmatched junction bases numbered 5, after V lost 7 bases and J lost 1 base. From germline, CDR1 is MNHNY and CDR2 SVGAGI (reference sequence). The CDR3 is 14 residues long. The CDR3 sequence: CASNGQGYNYGYTF. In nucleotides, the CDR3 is TGTGCCAGCAACGGACAGGGATATAACTATGGCTACACCTTC.

The CDR3 loop reads CASSLEGGRYNEQFF. CDR3 DNA: TGTGCCAGCAGCTTAGAAGGCGGGAGGTACAATGAGCAGTTCTTC. The chain combines TRBV7-7 with TRBJ2-1; 8 nucleotides agree with TRBD2. Unmatched junction bases numbered 3, after V lost 1 base and J lost 4 bases. Germline CDR1 is SSHAT and CDR2 is FNYEAQ (reference sequence). CDR3 size: 15 residues.

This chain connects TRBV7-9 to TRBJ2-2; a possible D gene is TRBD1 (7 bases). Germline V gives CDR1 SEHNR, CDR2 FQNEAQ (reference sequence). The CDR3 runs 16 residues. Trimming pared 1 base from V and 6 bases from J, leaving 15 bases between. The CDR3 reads CASSLDPARGAGELFF. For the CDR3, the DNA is TGTGCCAGCAGCTTAGACCCGGCCAGGGGGGCCGGGGAGCTGTTTTTT.

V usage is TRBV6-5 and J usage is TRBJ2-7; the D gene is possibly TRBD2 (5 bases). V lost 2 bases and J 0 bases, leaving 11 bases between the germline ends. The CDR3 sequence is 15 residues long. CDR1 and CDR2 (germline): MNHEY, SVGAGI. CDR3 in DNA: TGTGCCAGCAGTTACACCCCGGGAAACTCCTACGAGCAGTACTTC. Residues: CASSYTPGNSYEQYF.

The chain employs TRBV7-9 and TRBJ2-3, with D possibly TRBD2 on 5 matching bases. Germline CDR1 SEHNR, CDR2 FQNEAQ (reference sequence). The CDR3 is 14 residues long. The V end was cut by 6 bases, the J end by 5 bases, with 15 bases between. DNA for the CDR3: TGTGCCAGCAGGGACTGGGCCGATAGAGATACGCAGTATTTT. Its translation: CASRDWADRDTQYF.

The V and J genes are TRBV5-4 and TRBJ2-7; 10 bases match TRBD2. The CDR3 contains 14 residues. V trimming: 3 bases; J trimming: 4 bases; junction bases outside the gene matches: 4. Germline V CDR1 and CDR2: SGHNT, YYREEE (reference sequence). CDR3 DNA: TGTGCCAGCAGCTCAGGACTAGCGGCTTACGAGCAGTACTTC. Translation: CASSSGLAAYEQYF.

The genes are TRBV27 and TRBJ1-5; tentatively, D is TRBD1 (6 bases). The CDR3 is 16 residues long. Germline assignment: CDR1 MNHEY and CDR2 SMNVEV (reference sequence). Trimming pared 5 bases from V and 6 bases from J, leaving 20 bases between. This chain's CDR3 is CASSDGSGQFFQPQHF. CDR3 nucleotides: TGTGCCAGCAGTGACGGATCAGGACAGTTCTTTCAGCCCCAGCATTTT.

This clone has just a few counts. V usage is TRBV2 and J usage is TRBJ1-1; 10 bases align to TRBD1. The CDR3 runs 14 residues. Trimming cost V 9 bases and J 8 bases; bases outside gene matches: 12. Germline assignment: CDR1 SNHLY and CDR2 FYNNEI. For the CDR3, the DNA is TGTGCCAGTATAAGGGACAGGGGAGTTCCAGAAGCTTTCTTT. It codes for CASIRDRGVPEAFF.

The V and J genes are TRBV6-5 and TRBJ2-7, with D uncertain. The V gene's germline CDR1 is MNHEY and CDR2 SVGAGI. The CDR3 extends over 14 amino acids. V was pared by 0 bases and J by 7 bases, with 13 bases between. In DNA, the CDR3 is TGTGCCAGCAGTTACTCGAGTCTTCCCTCGGAGCAGTACTTC. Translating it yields CASSYSSLPSEQYF.

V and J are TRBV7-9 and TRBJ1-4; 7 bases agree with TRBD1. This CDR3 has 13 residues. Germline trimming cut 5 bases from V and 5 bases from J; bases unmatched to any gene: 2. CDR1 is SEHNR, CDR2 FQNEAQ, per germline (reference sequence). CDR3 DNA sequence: TGTGCCAGCAGCCAGGGACAGAATGAAAAACTGTTTTTT. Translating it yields CASSQGQNEKLFF.

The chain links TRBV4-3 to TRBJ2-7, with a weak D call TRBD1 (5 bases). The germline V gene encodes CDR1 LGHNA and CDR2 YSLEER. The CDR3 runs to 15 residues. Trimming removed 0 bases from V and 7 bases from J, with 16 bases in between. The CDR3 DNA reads TGCGCCAGCAGCCAAGACAGGGTATCCCCTACTGAGCAGTACTTC. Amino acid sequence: CASSQDRVSPTEQYF.

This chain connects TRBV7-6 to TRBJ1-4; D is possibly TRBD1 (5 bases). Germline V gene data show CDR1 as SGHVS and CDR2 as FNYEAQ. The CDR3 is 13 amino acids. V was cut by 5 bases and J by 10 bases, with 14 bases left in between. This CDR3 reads CASSLGEGGKLFF. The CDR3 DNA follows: TGTGCCAGCAGCCTGGGGGAGGGAGGAAAACTGTTTTTT.

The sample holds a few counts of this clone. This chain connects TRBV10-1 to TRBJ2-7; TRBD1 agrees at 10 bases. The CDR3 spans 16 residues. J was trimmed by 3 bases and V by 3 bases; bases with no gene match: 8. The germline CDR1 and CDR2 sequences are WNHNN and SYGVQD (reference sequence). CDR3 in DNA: TGCGCCAGCAGTGATGGGACAGGGGCCGCTAACTACGAGCAGTACTTC. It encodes CASSDGTGAANYEQYF.

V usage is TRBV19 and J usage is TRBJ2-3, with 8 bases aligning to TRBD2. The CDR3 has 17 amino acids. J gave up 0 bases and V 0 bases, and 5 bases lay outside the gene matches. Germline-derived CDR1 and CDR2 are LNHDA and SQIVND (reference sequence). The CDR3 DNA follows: TGTGCCAGTAGTATAGACAAAGCGGGGGCCAGCACAGATACGCAGTATTTT. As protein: CASSIDKAGASTDTQYF.

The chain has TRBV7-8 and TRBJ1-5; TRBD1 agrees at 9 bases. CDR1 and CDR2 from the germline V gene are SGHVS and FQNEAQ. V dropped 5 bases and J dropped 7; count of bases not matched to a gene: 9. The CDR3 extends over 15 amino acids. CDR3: CASSLGTGLRQPQHF. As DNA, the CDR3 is TGTGCCAGCAGCCTCGGGACAGGGCTGAGGCAGCCCCAGCATTTT.

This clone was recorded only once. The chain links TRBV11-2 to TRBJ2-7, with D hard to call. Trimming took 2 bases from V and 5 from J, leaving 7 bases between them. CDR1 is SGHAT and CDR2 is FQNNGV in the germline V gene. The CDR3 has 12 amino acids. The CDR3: CASSLFEDEQYF. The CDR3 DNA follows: TGTGCCAGCAGCTTATTCGAGGACGAGCAGTACTTC.

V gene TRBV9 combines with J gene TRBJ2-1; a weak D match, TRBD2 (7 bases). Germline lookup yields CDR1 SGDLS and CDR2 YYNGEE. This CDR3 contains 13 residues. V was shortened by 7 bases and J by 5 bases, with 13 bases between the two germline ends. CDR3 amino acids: CASGGAWDNEQFF. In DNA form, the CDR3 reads TGTGCCAGCGGGGGGGCGTGGGACAATGAGCAGTTCTTC.

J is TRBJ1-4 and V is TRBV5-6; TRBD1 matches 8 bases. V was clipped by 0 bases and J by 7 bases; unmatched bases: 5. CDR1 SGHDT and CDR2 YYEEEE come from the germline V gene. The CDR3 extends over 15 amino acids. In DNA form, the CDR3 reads TGTGCCAGCAGCTTGGGTCAGGGGGCGCGTGAAAAACTGTTTTTT. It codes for CASSLGQGAREKLFF.

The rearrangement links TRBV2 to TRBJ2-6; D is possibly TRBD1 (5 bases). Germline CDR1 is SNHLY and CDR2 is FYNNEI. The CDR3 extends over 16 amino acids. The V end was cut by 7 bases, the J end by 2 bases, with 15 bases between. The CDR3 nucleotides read TGTGCCAGCATCAAGCTGGGGCCTGCTGGGGCCAACGTCCTGACTTTC. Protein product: CASIKLGPAGANVLTF.

CDR3 DNA sequence: TGTGCCAGCAGTCCCAGTAGGGGTGGGGTACATCAGCCCCAGCATTTT. It yields the protein CASSPSRGGVHQPQHF. The rearrangement uses TRBV27 and TRBJ1-5, with TRBD1 as a possible D gene (5 bases). The germline V and J ends were trimmed by 5 bases and 5 bases, with 19 bases remaining between them. CDR1 and CDR2 from the germline V gene are MNHEY and SMNVEV (reference sequence). This CDR3 region has 16 residues.